The entry below describes one TCR beta chain. Antigen: not known. The data were obtained in a study of metastatic and nonmetastatic thyroid tumors. Trimming took 8 bases from V and 2 from J; bases not matched to a gene: 9. Germline assignment: CDR1 WNHNN and CDR2 SYGVQD (reference sequence). This CDR3 has 15 amino acids. No treatment had been given to any patient before thyroid surgery. Study-level findings and limits: Benign nodules were reported to have significantly lower TCR beta diversity than malignant thyroid tumors, in blood and tumor.

TCRdb re-clonotyped the PCR reads via MiXCR. The repertoire has around 70,000 clones, more than 15% of them found once; the top ten carry about 13%. This sequence originates from a female donor with papillary thyroid cancer or a benign thyroid nodule (not recorded which). Some clones in this sample may be carry-over from other donors' samples. The sample was blood. This sequence joins TRBV10-1 and TRBJ2-3, with 8 positions matching TRBD2. As DNA, the CDR3 is TGCGCCAGCTCCACCGGGGGGGCGCCCACAGATACGCAGTATTTT. Residues: CASSTGGAPTDTQYF.